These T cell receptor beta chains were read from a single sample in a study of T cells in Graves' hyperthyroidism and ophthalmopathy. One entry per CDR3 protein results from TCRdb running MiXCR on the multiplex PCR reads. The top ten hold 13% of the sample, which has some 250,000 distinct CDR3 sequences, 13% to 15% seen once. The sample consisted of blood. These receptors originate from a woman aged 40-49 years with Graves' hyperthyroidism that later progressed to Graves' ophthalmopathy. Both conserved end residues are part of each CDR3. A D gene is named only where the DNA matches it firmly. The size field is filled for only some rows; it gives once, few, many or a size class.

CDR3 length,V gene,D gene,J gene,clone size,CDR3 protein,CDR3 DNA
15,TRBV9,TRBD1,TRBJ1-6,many,CASSPRDSRNSPLHF,TGTGCCAGCAGCCCGAGGGACAGCAGGAATTCACCCCTCCACTTT
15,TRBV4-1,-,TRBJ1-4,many,CASSRTGTTNEKLFF,TGCGCCAGCAGCCGAACAGGGACAACTAATGAAAAACTGTTTTTT
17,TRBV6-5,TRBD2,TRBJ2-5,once,CASSYSRGTGTRETQYF,TGTGCCAGCAGTTACTCGCGGGGGACCGGGACTCGAGAGACCCAGTACTTC
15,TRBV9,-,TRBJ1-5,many,CASSGGVVGNQPQHF,TGTGCCAGCAGTGGAGGAGTCGTGGGCAATCAGCCCCAGCATTTT
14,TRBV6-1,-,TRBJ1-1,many,CASLRDRTNTEAFF,TGTGCCAGTCTACGGGATAGAACGAACACTGAAGCTTTCTTT
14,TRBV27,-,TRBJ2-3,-,CASIAGMGTDTRYF,TGTGCCAGCATCGCGGGAATGGGCACAGATACGCGGTATTTT
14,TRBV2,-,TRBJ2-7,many,CASSRGRPPYEQYF,TGTGCCAGCAGTAGGGGACGGCCCCCCTACGAGCAGTACTTC
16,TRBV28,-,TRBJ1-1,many,CASSLPPLLFNTEAFF,TGTGCCAGCAGTCTTCCCCCACTGCTCTTTAACACTGAAGCTTTCTTT
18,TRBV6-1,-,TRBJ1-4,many,CASSPPDSTIATNEKLFF,TGTGCCAGCAGCCCCCCGGACAGCACGATAGCAACTAATGAAAAACTGTTTTTT
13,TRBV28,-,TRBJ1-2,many,CASSLEGNYGYTF,TGTGCCAGCAGTTTGGAAGGGAACTATGGCTACACCTTC